This TCR beta chain was sequenced during a study of molecular identifiers for immune sequencing clone quantification. TCRdb itself ran the PCR reads through MiXCR, one entry per CDR3 protein. The table records 600,000 to 650,000 distinct CDR3 sequences, 15% to 20% of them present only once. The CDR3 extends over 17 amino acids. Trimming at V came to 3 bases and at J to 3 bases, leaving 11 bases not matched to a gene. Germline loops: CDR1 ENHRY, CDR2 SYGVKD. The specimen sequenced was naive CD8+ T cells from blood, with Jurkat cell RNA spiked in. As for subset: FACS-sorted CD8+CD4-CCR7+CD45RA+ naive T cells. The source is a human donor in good health. Some libraries in this study had Jurkat cell RNA spiked in. The rearrangement uses TRBV10-3 and TRBJ2-4; TRBD2 matches 7 bases. CDR3 amino acids: CAISDSADGRVKNIQYF. CDR3 DNA: TGTGCCATCAGTGACTCGGCCGATGGGAGGGTCAAAAACATTCAGTACTTC.